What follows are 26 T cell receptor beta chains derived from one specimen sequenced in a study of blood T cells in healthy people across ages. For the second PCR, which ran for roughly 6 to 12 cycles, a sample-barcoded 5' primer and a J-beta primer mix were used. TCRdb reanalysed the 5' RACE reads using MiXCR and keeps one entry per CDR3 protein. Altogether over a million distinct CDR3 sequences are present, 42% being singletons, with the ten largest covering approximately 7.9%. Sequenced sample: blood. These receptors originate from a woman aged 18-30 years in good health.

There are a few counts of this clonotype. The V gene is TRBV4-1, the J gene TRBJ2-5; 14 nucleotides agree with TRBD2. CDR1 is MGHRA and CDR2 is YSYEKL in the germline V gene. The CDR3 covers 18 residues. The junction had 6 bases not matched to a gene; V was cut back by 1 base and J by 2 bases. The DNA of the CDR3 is TGCGCCAGCAGCCAAGGAGGGACTAGCGGGAGAATACAAGAGACCCAGTACTTC. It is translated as CASSQGGTSGRIQETQYF.

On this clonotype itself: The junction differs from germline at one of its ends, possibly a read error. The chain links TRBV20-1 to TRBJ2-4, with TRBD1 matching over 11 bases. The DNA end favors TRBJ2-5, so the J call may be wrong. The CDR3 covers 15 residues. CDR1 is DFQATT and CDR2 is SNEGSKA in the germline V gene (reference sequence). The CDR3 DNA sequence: TGCGGTGCTAGATTCGGGACAGGGGGTCAGGAGACCCAGTACTTC. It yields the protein CGARFGTGGQETQYF.

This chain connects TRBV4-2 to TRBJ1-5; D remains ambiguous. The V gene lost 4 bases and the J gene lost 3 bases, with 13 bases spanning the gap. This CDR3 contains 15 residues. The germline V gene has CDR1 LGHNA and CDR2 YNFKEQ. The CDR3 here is CASSLTDGNNQPQHF. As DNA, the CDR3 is TGTGCCAGCAGCCTCACAGACGGCAACAATCAGCCCCAGCATTTT.

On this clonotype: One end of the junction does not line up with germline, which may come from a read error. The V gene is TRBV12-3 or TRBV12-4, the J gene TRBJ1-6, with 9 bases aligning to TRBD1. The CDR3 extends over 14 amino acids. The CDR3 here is CASSLTGGGSPPHF. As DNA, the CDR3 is TGTGCCAGCAGTCTGACAGGGGGGGGTTCACCCCCCCACTTT.

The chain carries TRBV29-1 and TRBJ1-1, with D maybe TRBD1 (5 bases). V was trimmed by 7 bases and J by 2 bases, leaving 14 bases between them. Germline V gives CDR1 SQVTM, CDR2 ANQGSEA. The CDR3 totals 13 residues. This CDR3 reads CSASGGGNTEAFF. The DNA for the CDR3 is TGCAGCGCGTCGGGGGGGGGAAACACTGAAGCTTTCTTT.

The CDR3 sequence is CASSEFAGYGYTF. The CDR3 bases are TGCGCCAGCAGTGAGTTTGCGGGTTATGGCTACACCTTC. The chain joins TRBV10-1 to TRBJ1-2; no firm D call. The CDR3 runs to 13 residues. Germline loops: CDR1 WNHNN, CDR2 SYGVQD (reference sequence). Deletions cut 1 base from V and 5 bases from J, with 8 bases between.

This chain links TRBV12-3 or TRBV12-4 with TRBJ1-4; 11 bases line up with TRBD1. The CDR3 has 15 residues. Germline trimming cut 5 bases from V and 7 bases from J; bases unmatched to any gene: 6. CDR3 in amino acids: CASSPGTGGSEKLFF. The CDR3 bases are TGTGCCAGCAGTCCCGGGACAGGGGGGAGTGAAAAACTGTTTTTT.

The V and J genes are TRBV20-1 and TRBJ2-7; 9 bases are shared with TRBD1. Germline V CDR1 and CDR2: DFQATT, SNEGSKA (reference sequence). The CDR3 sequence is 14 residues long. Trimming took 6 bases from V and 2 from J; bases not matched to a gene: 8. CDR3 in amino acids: CSAEPGQGTYEQYF. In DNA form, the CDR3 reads TGCAGTGCCGAACCGGGACAGGGTACCTACGAGCAGTACTTC.

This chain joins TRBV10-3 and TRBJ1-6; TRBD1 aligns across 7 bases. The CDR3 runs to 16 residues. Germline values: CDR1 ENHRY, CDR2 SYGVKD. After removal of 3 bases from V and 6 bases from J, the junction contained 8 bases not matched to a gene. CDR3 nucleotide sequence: TGTGCCATCAGTGAACTCGACAGGGCCTTTAATTCACCCCTCCACTTT. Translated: CAISELDRAFNSPLHF.

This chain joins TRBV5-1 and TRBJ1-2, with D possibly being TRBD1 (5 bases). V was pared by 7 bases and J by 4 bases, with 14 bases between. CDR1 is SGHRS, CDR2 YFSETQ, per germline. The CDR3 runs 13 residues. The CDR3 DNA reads TGCGCCAGCCAAGCGGGGGGAGCCTATGGCTACACCTTC. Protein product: CASQAGGAYGYTF.

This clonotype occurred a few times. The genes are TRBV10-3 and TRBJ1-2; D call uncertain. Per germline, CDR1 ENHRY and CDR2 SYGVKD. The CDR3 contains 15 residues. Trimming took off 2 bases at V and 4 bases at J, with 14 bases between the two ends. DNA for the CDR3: TGTGCCATCAGTGAGAGTCAGAAAATGGTCTATGGCTACACCTTC. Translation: CAISESQKMVYGYTF.

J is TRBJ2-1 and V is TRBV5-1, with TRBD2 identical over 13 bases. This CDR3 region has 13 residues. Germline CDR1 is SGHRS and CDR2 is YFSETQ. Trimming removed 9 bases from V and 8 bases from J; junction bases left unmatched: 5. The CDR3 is CATTLAGGDEQFF. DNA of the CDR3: TGCGCCACCACACTAGCGGGAGGGGATGAGCAGTTCTTC.

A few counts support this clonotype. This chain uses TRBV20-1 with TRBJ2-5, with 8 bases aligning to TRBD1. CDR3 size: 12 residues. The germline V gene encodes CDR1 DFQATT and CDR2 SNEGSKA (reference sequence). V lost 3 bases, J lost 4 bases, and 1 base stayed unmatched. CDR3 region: CSASGTGETQYF. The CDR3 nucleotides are TGCAGTGCTAGCGGGACAGGAGAGACCCAGTACTTC.

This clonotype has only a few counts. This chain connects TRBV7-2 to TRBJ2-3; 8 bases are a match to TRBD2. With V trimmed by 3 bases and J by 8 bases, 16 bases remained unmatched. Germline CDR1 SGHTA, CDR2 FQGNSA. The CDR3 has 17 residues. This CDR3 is CASSFPGGTRTHGTQYF. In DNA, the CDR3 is TGTGCCAGCAGCTTCCCTGGCGGGACTAGGACCCACGGTACGCAGTATTTT.

CDR3 amino acids: CASSQSGGLDLDTQYF. The CDR3 nucleotides read TGTGCCAGCAGCCAATCCGGTGGGCTAGACCTAGATACGCAGTATTTT. The chain uses TRBV3-1 and TRBJ2-3, with no clear D. Germline-derived CDR1 and CDR2 are LGHDT and YNNKEL (reference sequence). The length of the CDR3 is 16 residues. Deletions cut 2 bases from V and 5 bases from J, with 17 bases between.

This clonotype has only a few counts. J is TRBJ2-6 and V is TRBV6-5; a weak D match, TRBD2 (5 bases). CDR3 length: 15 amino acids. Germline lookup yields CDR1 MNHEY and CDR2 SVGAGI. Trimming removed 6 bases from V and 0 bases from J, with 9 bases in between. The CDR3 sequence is CASRDFTSGANVLTF. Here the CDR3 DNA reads TGTGCCAGCAGGGACTTTACCTCTGGGGCCAACGTCCTGACTTTC.

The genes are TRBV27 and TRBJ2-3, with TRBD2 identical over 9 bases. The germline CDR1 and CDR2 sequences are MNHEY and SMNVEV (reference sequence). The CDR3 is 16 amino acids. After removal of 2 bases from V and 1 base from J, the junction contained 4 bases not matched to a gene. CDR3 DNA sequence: TGTGCCAGCAGTTTAAGGGGGACTAGCCGCACAGATACGCAGTATTTT. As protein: CASSLRGTSRTDTQYF.

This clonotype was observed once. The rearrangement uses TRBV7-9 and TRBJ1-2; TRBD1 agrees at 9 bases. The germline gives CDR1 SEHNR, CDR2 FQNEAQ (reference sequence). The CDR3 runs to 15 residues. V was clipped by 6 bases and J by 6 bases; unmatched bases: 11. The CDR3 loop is CASRPDRDRDDGYTF. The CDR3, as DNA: TGTGCCAGCAGACCTGACCGGGACAGGGATGATGGCTACACCTTC.

CDR3 DNA: TGTGCCAGCTCACCCACGGAGTTAGATGGTCCCTATAATGAAAAACTGTTTTTT. It yields the protein CASSPTELDGPYNEKLFF. V is TRBV18 and J is TRBJ1-4; no clear D. Germline CDR1 is KGHSH and CDR2 is LQKENI. The CDR3 has 18 amino acids. The V and J ends lost 3 bases and 4 bases respectively, with 21 bases between them.

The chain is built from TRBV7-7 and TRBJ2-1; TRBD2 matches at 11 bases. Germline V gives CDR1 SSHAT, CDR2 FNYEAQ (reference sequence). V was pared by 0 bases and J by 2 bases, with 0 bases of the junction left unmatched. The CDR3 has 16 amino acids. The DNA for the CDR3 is TGTGCCAGCAGCTTAGCGGGACTAGCGGCCTACAATGAGCAGTTCTTC. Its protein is CASSLAGLAAYNEQFF.

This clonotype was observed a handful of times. This CDR3 reads CASSLPGGIEGNIQYF. As DNA, the CDR3 is TGTGCCAGCAGCCTACCAGGCGGAATCGAAGGAAACATTCAGTACTTC. This rearrangement joins TRBV7-2 to TRBJ2-4; D remains ambiguous. With 5 bases removed from V and 6 bases from J, the gap between germline ends came to 20 bases. Germline loops: CDR1 SGHTA, CDR2 FQGNSA. This CDR3 is built from 16 residues.

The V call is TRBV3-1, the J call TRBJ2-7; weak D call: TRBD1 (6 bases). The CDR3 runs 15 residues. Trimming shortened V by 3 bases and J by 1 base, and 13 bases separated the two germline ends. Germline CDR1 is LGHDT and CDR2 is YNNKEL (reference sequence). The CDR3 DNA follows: TGTGCCAGCAGCCAGGTGGGGGACATATCCTACGAGCAGTACTTC. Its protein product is CASSQVGDISYEQYF.

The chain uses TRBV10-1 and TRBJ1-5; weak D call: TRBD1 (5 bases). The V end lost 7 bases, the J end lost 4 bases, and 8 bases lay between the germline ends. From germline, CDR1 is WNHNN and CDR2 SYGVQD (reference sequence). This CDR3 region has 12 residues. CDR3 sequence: CASITGNQPQHF. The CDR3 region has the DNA TGCGCCAGCATAACAGGAAATCAGCCCCAGCATTTT.

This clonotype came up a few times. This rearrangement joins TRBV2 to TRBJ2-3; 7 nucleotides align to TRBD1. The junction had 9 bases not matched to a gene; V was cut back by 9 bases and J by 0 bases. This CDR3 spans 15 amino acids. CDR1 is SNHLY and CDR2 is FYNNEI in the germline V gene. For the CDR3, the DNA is TGTGCCAGTCGGACAGGTTCCCCTAGCACAGATACGCAGTATTTT. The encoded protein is CASRTGSPSTDTQYF.

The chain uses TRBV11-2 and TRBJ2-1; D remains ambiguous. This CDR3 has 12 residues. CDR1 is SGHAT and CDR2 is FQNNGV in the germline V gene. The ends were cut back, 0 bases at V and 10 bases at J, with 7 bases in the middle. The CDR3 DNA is TGTGCCAGCAGCTTAGAAAGTCAGGAGCAGTTCTTC. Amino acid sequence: CASSLESQEQFF.

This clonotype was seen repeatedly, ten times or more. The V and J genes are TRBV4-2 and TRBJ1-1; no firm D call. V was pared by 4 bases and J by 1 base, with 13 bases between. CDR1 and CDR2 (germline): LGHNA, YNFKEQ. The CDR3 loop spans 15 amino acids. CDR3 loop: CASSPDPDGNTEAFF. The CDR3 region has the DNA TGTGCCAGCAGCCCAGATCCGGACGGGAACACTGAAGCTTTCTTT.